The 15 T cell receptor beta chains presented below share a single source sample, sequenced in a study of T cell responses to AZD1222 COVID-19 vaccine. The method was immunoSEQ multiplex PCR; TCRdb's version includes in-frame clones alone and lacks a portion of them. The sample consists of 85,000 to 120,000 clones, approximately 90% of them appearing once. The sequenced sample was peripheral blood, obtained on day 0 of AZD1222 vaccination. The receptors originated from an adult in good health.

The V gene is TRBV20-1, the J gene TRBJ2-1; 9 bases match TRBD2. Looked up from germline, CDR1 is DFQATT and CDR2 is SNEGSKA (reference sequence). Trimming took 3 bases from V and 9 from J; bases not matched to a gene: 0. CDR3 length: 11 amino acids. The CDR3, as DNA: TGCAGTGCTAGGACTAGCGGTGAGCAGTTCTTC. It encodes CSARTSGEQFF.

The rearrangement uses TRBV4-3 and TRBJ2-1; 10 nucleotides agree with TRBD2. Germline CDR1 and CDR2: LGHNA and YSLEER. This CDR3 has 18 residues. Trimming removed 1 base from V and 8 bases from J; junction bases left unmatched: 14. CDR3 residues: CASSQALLLASGSYEQFF. The CDR3 coding sequence is TGCGCCAGCAGCCAAGCCCTCCTTTTGGCTAGCGGGAGCTATGAGCAGTTCTTC.

J is TRBJ2-3 and V is TRBV6-5; D gene ambiguous. Germline CDR1 is MNHEY and CDR2 is SVGAGI. The CDR3 totals 12 residues. V lost 6 bases, J lost 1 base, and 5 bases lay in between. CDR3 DNA sequence: TGTGCCAGCAGAGCAGGCACAGATACGCAGTATTTT. Translation gives CASRAGTDTQYF.

The CDR3 DNA reads TGCGCCAGCAGCCAATACCAACAGGGTTGGGACACTGAAGCTTTCTTT. It yields the protein CASSQYQQGWDTEAFF. The V gene is TRBV4-3, the J gene TRBJ1-1; possible D gene TRBD1, 6 bases. Germline V CDR1 and CDR2: LGHNA, YSLEER. Trimming left V 2 bases short and J 3 bases short, with 16 bases between. The CDR3 covers 16 residues.

The chain combines TRBV28 with TRBJ2-7; 7 nucleotides line up with TRBD1. CDR1 is MDHEN, CDR2 SYDVKM, per germline. The CDR3 extends over 13 amino acids. Unmatched junction bases numbered 10, after V lost 4 bases and J lost 10 bases. The CDR3 reads CASSSTGIPGQYF. DNA of the CDR3: TGTGCCAGCAGTTCGACAGGGATCCCGGGCCAGTACTTC.

The V gene is TRBV18, the J gene TRBJ2-7, with D tentatively TRBD2 (6 bases). The CDR3 has 14 amino acids. Germline V gene data show CDR1 as KGHSH and CDR2 as LQKENI. Between the trimmed V and J ends, which lost 3 bases and 2 bases, there was a span of 11 bases. CDR3 in amino acids: CASSPPGGPYEQYF. The CDR3 region has the DNA TGTGCCAGCTCACCCCCCGGAGGGCCCTACGAGCAGTACTTC.

This clone was seen a handful of times. The V call is TRBV6-5, the J call TRBJ1-2; TRBD1 aligns across 8 bases. V lost 4 bases and J lost 8; bases outside the gene matches: 3. Germline V gives CDR1 MNHEY, CDR2 SVGAGI. The CDR3 is 12 amino acids. CDR3 DNA: TGTGCCAGCAGTTCCGACAGGGGCGGCTACACCTTC. Protein: CASSSDRGGYTF.

J is TRBJ2-3 and V is TRBV6-2 or TRBV6-3, with TRBD1 as a possible D gene (6 bases). The CDR3 is made up of 14 amino acids. Trimming left V 6 bases short and J 2 bases short, with 12 bases between. CDR1 MNHEY and CDR2 SVGEGT come from the germline V gene. The CDR3 here is CASSPGQHTDTQYF. CDR3 nucleotides: TGTGCCAGCAGCCCCGGACAGCACACAGATACGCAGTATTTT.

The chain is built from TRBV13 and TRBJ2-3; TRBD2 aligns across 11 bases. Unmatched junction bases numbered 5, after V lost 3 bases and J lost 0 bases. The CDR3 is made up of 17 amino acids. CDR1 PRHDT and CDR2 FYEKMQ come from the germline V gene (reference sequence). CDR3 nucleotide sequence: TGTGCCAGCAGCTTCAGACTAGCGGGATTTAGCACAGATACGCAGTATTTT. Protein product: CASSFRLAGFSTDTQYF. Together with reference TRBV13 and TRBJ2-3, the CDR3 gives the full variable domain: AAGVIQSPRHLIKEKRETATLKCYPIPRHDTVYWYQQGPGQDPQFLISFYEKMQSDKGSIPDRFSAQQFSDYHSELNMSSLELGDSALYFCASSFRLAGFSTDTQYFGPGTRLTVL.

The V and J genes are TRBV7-9 and TRBJ2-1; 8 nucleotides line up with TRBD1. The J segment lost 7 bases and the V segment lost 2 bases, leaving 10 bases of the junction unmatched. This CDR3 contains 16 residues. Germline V gene data show CDR1 as SEHNR and CDR2 as FQNEAQ (reference sequence). CDR3 sequence reads: CASSLILTGGSNEQFF. For the CDR3, the DNA is TGTGCCAGCAGCTTAATTCTCACAGGGGGGTCGAATGAGCAGTTCTTC.

The chain employs TRBV25-1 and TRBJ2-2; 10 bases align to TRBD1. With V trimmed by 7 bases and J by 3 bases, 2 bases remained unmatched. CDR1 and CDR2 from the germline V gene are MGHDK and SYGVNS. The CDR3 runs 14 residues. In nucleotides, the CDR3 is TGTGCCAGCACCGACAGGGGGCACACCGGGGAGCTGTTTTTT. Its protein product is CASTDRGHTGELFF.

The CDR3 here is CASSYSYGYTF. The DNA for the CDR3 is TGTGCCAGCAGTTACAGCTATGGCTACACCTTC. This sequence joins TRBV6-2 or TRBV6-3 and TRBJ1-2; D gene uncertain. Germline lookup yields CDR1 MNHEY and CDR2 SVGEGT. The CDR3 spans 11 residues. The V and J ends lost 2 bases and 4 bases respectively, with 2 bases between them.

This clone was seen more than once but under ten times. V and J are TRBV30 and TRBJ1-5; D is perhaps TRBD1 (6 bases). The CDR3 runs to 15 residues. Trimming pared 3 bases from V and 0 bases from J, leaving 12 bases between. Germline V CDR1 and CDR2: GTSNPN, SVGIG (reference sequence). The CDR3 bases are TGTGCCTGGAGCCGAGGACAGATTAGCAATCAGCCCCAGCATTTT. It translates to CAWSRGQISNQPQHF.

The chain is built from TRBV3-1 (or the pseudogene TRBV3-2) and TRBJ1-2; a weak D match, TRBD1 (6 bases). The V gene's germline CDR1 is LGHDT and CDR2 YNNKEL (reference sequence). The CDR3 covers 14 residues. The V end lost 7 bases, the J end lost 7 bases, and 19 bases lay between the germline ends. DNA of the CDR3: TGTGCCAGCACGGTCGGGTACAGGGCTTTTGGCTACACCTTC. This gives the protein CASTVGYRAFGYTF.

This rearrangement joins TRBV9 to TRBJ2-1; 8 positions agree with TRBD1. The CDR3 is 15 amino acids. Germline V CDR1 and CDR2: SGDLS, YYNGEE. After removal of 0 bases from V and 5 bases from J, the junction contained 4 bases not matched to a gene. The CDR3 DNA reads as TGTGCCAGCAGCGTAGGACAGGGGACAAACAATGAGCAGTTCTTC. This gives the protein CASSVGQGTNNEQFF.